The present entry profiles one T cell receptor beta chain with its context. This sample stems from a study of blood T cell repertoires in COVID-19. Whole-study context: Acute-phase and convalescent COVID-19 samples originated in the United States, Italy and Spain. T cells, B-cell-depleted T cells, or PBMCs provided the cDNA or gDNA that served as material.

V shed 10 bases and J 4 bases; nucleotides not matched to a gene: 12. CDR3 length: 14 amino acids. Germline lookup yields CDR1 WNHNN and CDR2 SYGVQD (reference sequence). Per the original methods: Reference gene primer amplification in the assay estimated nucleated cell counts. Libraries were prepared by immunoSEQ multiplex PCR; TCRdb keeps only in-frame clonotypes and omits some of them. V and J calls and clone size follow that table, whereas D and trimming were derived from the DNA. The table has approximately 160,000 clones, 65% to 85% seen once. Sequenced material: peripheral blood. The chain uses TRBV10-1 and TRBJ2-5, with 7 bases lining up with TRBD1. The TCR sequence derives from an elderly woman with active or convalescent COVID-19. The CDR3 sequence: CATRDRLSGETQYF. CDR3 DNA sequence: TGCGCCACCCGGGACAGACTATCTGGAGAGACCCAGTACTTC.